The 2 T cell receptor beta chains listed next were all sequenced from one sample in a study of cytomegalovirus exposure and HLA in healthy donors (dated by TCRdb to 2016 to 2017). The library relied on the immunoSEQ multiplex PCR assay. For the multiplex PCR, a mixture combining 60 forward primers for TCR Vbeta segments and 13 reverse primers for TCR Jbeta segments was used. The immuneACCESS repertoire file appears here via TCRdb, limited to in-frame rearrangements. These files lack a portion of the clones; in checked studies, under half of the deficit traces to unresolved V genes, and the cause of the others is not known. The sample table holds 150,000 to 200,000 clones, of which approximately 86% were seen once. The ten largest clones take up 1.5% to 2% of the sample. Material for sequencing was PBMCs. Receptors were obtained from a woman aged 18-29 years in good health and CMV-seronegative.

V is TRBV19 and J is TRBJ2-2, with 9 bases that match TRBD1. The CDR3 totals 16 residues. Per germline, CDR1 LNHDA and CDR2 SQIVND (reference sequence). V was pared by 10 bases and J by 4 bases, with 13 bases of the junction left unmatched. CDR3 in amino acids: CATISRDRETTGELFF. Here the CDR3 DNA reads TGTGCCACCATCTCCCGGGACAGGGAGACCACCGGGGAGCTGTTTTTT. Complete variable domain (other parts from reference TRBV19 and TRBJ2-2): DGGITQSPKYLFRKEGQNVTLSCEQNLNHDAMYWYRQDPGQGLRLIYYSQIVNDFQKGDIAEGYSVSREKKESFPLTVTSAQKNPTAFYLCATISRDRETTGELFFGEGSRLTVL.

The genes are TRBV5-6 and TRBJ1-3; D unclear. The V end lost 0 bases, the J end lost 0 bases, and 13 bases lay between the germline ends. The CDR3 has 17 residues. The germline V gene has CDR1 SGHDT and CDR2 YYEEEE. The CDR3 nucleotides read TGTGCCAGCAGCTTGGCCCCAGGTCTCTTCTCTGGAAACACCATATATTTT. Translating it yields CASSLAPGLFSGNTIYF.